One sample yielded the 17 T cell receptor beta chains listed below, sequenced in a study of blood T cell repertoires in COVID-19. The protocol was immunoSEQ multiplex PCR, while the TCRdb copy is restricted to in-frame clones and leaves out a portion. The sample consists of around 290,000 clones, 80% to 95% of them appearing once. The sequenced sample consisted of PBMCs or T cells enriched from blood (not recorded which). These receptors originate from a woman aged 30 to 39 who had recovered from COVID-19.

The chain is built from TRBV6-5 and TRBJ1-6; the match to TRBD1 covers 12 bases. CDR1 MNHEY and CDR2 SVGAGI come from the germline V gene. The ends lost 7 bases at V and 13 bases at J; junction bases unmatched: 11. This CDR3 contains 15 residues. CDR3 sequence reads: CASKPGQGAGEPLHF. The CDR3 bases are TGTGCCAGCAAACCGGGACAGGGGGCCGGGGAGCCCCTCCACTTT.

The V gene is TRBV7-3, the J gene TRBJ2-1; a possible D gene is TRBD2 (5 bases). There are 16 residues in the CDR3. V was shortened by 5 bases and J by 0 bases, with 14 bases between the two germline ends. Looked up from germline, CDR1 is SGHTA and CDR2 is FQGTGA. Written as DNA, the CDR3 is TGTGCCAGCAGCCCGCGGACTGGGAGCTCCTACAATGAGCAGTTCTTC. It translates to CASSPRTGSSYNEQFF.

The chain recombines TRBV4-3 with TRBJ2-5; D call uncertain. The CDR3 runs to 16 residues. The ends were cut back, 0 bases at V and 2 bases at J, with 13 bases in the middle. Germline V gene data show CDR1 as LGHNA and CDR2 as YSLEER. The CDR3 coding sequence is TGCGCCAGCAGCCAAGATCGATGGGCAGTGCAAGAGACCCAGTACTTC. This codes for CASSQDRWAVQETQYF.

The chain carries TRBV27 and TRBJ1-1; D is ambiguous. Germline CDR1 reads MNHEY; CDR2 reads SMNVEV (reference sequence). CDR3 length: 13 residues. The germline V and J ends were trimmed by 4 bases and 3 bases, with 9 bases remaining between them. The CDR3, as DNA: TGTGCCAGCAGTTGGTCGCGGGACACTGAAGCTTTCTTT. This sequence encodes CASSWSRDTEAFF.

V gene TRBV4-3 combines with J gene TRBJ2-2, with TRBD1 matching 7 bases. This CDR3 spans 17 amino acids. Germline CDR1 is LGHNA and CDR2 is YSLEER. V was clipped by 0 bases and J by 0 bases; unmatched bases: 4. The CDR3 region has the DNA TGCGCCAGCAGCCAAGATTTAGACAGGGCGAACACCGGGGAGCTGTTTTTT. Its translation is CASSQDLDRANTGELFF.

The CDR3 bases are TGCGCCAGCAGCAGCGGACGGCAAGAGACCCAGTACTTC. It encodes CASSSGRQETQYF. The chain carries TRBV5-1 and TRBJ2-5; D perhaps matches TRBD2 (5 bases). The CDR3 extends over 13 amino acids. Per the germline V gene, CDR1 is SGHRS and CDR2 is YFSETQ. V was pared by 4 bases and J by 2 bases, with 9 bases between.

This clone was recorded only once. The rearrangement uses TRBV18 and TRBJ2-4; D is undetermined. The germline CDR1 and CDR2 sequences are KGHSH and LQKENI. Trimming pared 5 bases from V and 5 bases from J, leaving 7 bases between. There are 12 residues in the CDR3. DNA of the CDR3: TGTGCCAGCTCAAGAGGAGAAAACATTCAGTACTTC. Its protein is CASSRGENIQYF.

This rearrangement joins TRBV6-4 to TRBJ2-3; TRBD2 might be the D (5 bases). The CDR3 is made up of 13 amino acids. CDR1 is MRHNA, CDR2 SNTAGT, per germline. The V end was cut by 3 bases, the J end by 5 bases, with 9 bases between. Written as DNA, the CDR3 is TGTGCCAGCAGTGAAGGCGGAGGAGATACGCAGTATTTT. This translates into CASSEGGGDTQYF.

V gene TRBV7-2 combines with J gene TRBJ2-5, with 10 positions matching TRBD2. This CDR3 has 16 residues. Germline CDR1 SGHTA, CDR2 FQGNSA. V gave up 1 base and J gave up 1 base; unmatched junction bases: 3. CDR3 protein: CASSLVTSGIQETQYF. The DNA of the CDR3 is TGTGCCAGCAGCTTAGTTACTAGCGGGATCCAAGAGACCCAGTACTTC. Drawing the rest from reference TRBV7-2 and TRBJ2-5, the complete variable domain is GAGVSQSPSNKVTEKGKDVELRCDPISGHTALYWYRQSLGQGLEFLIYFQGNSAPDKSGLPSDRFSAERTGGSVSTLTIQRTQQEDSAVYLCASSLVTSGIQETQYFGPGTRLLVL.

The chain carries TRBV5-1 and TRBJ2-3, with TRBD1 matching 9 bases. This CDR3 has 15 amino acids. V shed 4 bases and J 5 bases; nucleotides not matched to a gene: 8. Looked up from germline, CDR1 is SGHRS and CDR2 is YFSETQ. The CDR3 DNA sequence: TGCGCCAGCAGCCTGGAAGGGACAGGGAAAGATACGCAGTATTTT. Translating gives CASSLEGTGKDTQYF.

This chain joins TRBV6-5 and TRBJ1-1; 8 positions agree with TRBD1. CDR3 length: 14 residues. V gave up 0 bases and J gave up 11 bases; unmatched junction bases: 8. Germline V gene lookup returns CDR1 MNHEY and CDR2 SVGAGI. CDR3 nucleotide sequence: TGTGCCAGCAGTTACTCGAACCAGGGGGCGGACGCTTTCTTT. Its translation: CASSYSNQGADAFF.

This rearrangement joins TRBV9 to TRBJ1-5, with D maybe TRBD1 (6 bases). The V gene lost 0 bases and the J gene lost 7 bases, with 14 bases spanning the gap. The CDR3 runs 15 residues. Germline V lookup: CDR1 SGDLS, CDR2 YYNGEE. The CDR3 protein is CASSVGEGELQPQHF. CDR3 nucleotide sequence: TGTGCCAGCAGCGTAGGCGAGGGGGAGCTCCAGCCCCAGCATTTT.

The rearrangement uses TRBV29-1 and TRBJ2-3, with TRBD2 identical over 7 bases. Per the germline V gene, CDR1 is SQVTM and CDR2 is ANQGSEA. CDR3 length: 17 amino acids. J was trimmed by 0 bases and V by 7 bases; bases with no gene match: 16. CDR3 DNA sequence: TGCAGCGCCATTAAACCCTCTCTTAGCGGGAGCACAGATACGCAGTATTTT. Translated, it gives CSAIKPSLSGSTDTQYF.

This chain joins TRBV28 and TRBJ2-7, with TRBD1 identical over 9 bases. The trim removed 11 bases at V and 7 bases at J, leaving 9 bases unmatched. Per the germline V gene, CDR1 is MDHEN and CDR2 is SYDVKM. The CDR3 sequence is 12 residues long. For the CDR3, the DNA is TGTGCCTGCTGGACAGGGGCGGGAGAGCAGTACTTC. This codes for CACWTGAGEQYF.

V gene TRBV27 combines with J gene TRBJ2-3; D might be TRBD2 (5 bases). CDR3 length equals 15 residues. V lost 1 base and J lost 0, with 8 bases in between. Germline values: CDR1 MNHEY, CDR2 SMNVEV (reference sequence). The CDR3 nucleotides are TGTGCCAGCAGTTTATGGTCGGGAAGCACAGATACGCAGTATTTT. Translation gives CASSLWSGSTDTQYF.

Written as DNA, the CDR3 is TGTGCCAGCTCACCCGGGACAGCAAATTCACCCCTCCACTTT. This sequence encodes CASSPGTANSPLHF. This chain connects TRBV18 to TRBJ1-6; 7 bases align to TRBD1. Germline CDR1 reads KGHSH; CDR2 reads LQKENI. V shed 3 bases and J 7 bases; nucleotides not matched to a gene: 3. The CDR3 is 14 amino acids.

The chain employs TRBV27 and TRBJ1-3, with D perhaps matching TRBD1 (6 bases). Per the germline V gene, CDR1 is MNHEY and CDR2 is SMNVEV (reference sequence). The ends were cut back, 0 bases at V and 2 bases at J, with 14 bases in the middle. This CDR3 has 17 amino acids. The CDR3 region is CASSLSQQGRTGNTIYF. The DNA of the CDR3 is TGTGCCAGCAGTTTATCCCAACAGGGTAGGACTGGAAACACCATATATTTT.